This entry lists 14 T cell receptor beta chains sequenced from one sample in a study of T cell responses to AZD1222 COVID-19 vaccine. Clones were sequenced by immunoSEQ multiplex PCR, and TCRdb holds only the in-frame ones, with some missing. Among around 71,000 clones, 65% to 85% were seen once, and the ten largest hold 2.9%. The source was peripheral blood, collected on day 0 of AZD1222 vaccination. The receptors here all came from an adult in good health.

The rearrangement uses TRBV4-3 and TRBJ2-1; perhaps TRBD1 as D (6 bases). Trimming pared 4 bases from V and 3 bases from J, leaving 19 bases between. CDR1 and CDR2 (germline): LGHNA, YSLEER. The CDR3 covers 17 residues. The CDR3 here is CASSPAPDRYLYNEQFF. CDR3 DNA sequence: TGCGCCAGCAGCCCCGCCCCCGACAGGTACCTCTACAATGAGCAGTTCTTC.

The table lists this clone with a few counts. The gene calls are TRBV5-1 and TRBJ1-2; D is ambiguous. Germline CDR1 SGHRS, CDR2 YFSETQ. This CDR3 is built from 16 residues. Trimming left V 0 bases short and J 5 bases short, with 17 bases between. The CDR3 spells CASSLAPNLVGYGYTF. The CDR3 DNA is TGCGCCAGCAGCTTGGCCCCGAACCTAGTTGGGTATGGCTACACCTTC.

The genes are TRBV27 and TRBJ2-1, with D unresolved. The V and J ends lost 0 bases and 3 bases respectively, with 9 bases between them. CDR1 and CDR2 from the germline V gene are MNHEY and SMNVEV (reference sequence). The CDR3 has 15 amino acids. The CDR3 DNA follows: TGTGCCAGCAGTTTATCAGAGAACGGCTACAATGAGCAGTTCTTC. It yields the protein CASSLSENGYNEQFF.

The CDR3 reads CASSDSSGARGYTF. CDR3 coding DNA: TGTGCCAGCAGTGATTCGTCGGGGGCGCGCGGCTACACCTTC. V gene TRBV6-4 combines with J gene TRBJ1-2, with D tentatively TRBD1 (6 bases). Germline CDR1 reads MRHNA; CDR2 reads SNTAGT. This CDR3 has 14 amino acids. V was clipped by 3 bases and J by 8 bases, with 16 bases between them.

This clone came up once. This chain links TRBV6-5 with TRBJ1-5; no definite D call. The CDR3 runs 15 residues. V dropped 5 bases and J dropped 1 base, with 12 bases sitting between them. Per germline, CDR1 MNHEY and CDR2 SVGAGI. CDR3 in DNA: TGTGCCAGCAGTCGGACTCAGAGGAGCAATCAGCCCCAGCATTTT. Translating it yields CASSRTQRSNQPQHF.

The chain combines TRBV4-2 with TRBJ1-3; D call uncertain. With 1 base removed from V and 1 base from J, the gap between germline ends came to 20 bases. There are 19 residues in the CDR3. Germline CDR1 is LGHNA and CDR2 is YNFKEQ. CDR3 residues: CASSQAPGWRYLSGNTIYF. The CDR3 bases are TGTGCCAGCAGCCAAGCCCCGGGTTGGCGCTATCTTTCTGGAAACACCATATATTTT.

The chain is built from TRBV5-1 and TRBJ1-2; 10 bases map to TRBD1. The V segment lost 0 bases and the J segment 8 bases; nucleotides outside the gene matches: 10. There are 16 residues in the CDR3. Germline values: CDR1 SGHRS, CDR2 YFSETQ. The CDR3 sequence: CASSLDGGQGLGGYTF. The CDR3 nucleotides read TGCGCCAGCAGCTTGGATGGGGGACAGGGGTTGGGCGGCTACACCTTC.

The chain couples TRBV9 to TRBJ2-1, with TRBD1 matching 7 bases. The germline V gene has CDR1 SGDLS and CDR2 YYNGEE. This CDR3 contains 16 residues. V lost 0 bases to trimming and J lost 7 bases; unmatched junction nucleotides: 10. The CDR3 bases are TGTGCCAGCAGCGTAGCGAGCCAGGGGGTAGGGAATGAGCAGTTCTTC. It translates to CASSVASQGVGNEQFF.

This chain connects TRBV3-1 (or the pseudogene TRBV3-2) to TRBJ2-7; D is undetermined. From germline, CDR1 is LGHDT and CDR2 YNNKEL (reference sequence). This CDR3 comprises 13 residues. V was shortened by 4 bases and J by 1 base, with 8 bases between the two germline ends. The DNA of the CDR3 is TGTGCCAGCAGCCTGACTGGGTCCTACGAGCAGTACTTC. Translation gives CASSLTGSYEQYF.

The chain couples TRBV30 to TRBJ1-2; D is unresolved. The CDR3 runs to 14 residues. V was trimmed by 0 bases and J by 3 bases, leaving 11 bases between them. Germline V gene lookup returns CDR1 GTSNPN and CDR2 SVGIG (reference sequence). CDR3 amino acids: CAWSVQGYYYGYTF. The CDR3 region has the DNA TGTGCCTGGAGTGTACAAGGTTATTACTATGGCTACACCTTC.

The rearrangement joins TRBV6-4 to TRBJ2-3; no definite D call. Looked up from germline, CDR1 is MRHNA and CDR2 is SNTAGT. V lost 5 bases to trimming and J lost 0 bases, with 6 bases between them. The CDR3 is 13 residues long. The CDR3 loop is CASSSTSTDTQYF. CDR3 bases: TGTGCCAGCAGTTCGACTAGCACAGATACGCAGTATTTT.

The chain employs TRBV7-9 and TRBJ1-5, with unresolved D. Per germline, CDR1 SEHNR and CDR2 FQNEAQ (reference sequence). The ends were cut back, 1 base at V and 0 bases at J, with 7 bases in the middle. The CDR3 covers 15 residues. The CDR3 is CASSLDTSSNQPQHF. The CDR3 DNA reads as TGTGCCAGCAGCTTAGATACCTCTAGCAATCAGCCCCAGCATTTT.

The rearrangement uses TRBV4-1 and TRBJ1-5, with D perhaps TRBD1 (6 bases). CDR3 length: 17 amino acids. CDR1 and CDR2 (germline): MGHRA, YSYEKL. Trimming left V 1 base short and J 1 base short, with 14 bases between. For the CDR3, the DNA is TGCGCCAGCAGCCAAGGTCCGGGCAGGGGCAGCAATCAGCCCCAGCATTTT. This encodes CASSQGPGRGSNQPQHF.

The chain uses TRBV5-1 and TRBJ2-2; weak D call: TRBD2 (5 bases). The CDR3 length is 15 residues. Germline V gives CDR1 SGHRS, CDR2 YFSETQ. V was trimmed by 4 bases and J by 1 base, leaving 11 bases between them. The CDR3 coding sequence is TGCGCCAGCAGCCCGAGCGGAGGGAACACCGGGGAGCTGTTTTTT. Protein: CASSPSGGNTGELFF.